This record concerns one T cell receptor beta chain sequence. The data were obtained in a study of blood T cell repertoires in COVID-19. V was cut by 2 bases and J by 3 bases, with 10 bases left in between. CDR1 and CDR2 (germline): SEHNR, FQNEAQ (reference sequence). The CDR3 contains 14 residues. In the original analysis: Reference gene primer amplification gave estimated nucleated cell counts. TCRdb keeps only in-frame clones here, not all; method: immunoSEQ multiplex PCR. That table supplies the V and J calls and clone size; D and trimming were determined from the DNA. The sample has 300,000 to 450,000 clones; 81% are singletons.

The chain joins TRBV7-9 to TRBJ1-1; no firm D call. This receptor was obtained from a human donor with acute or convalescent COVID-19. The donor label of this sample is uncertain. Sequencing was carried out using peripheral blood. CDR3 sequence: CASSLLRDHTEAFF. The CDR3 DNA reads TGTGCCAGCAGCTTACTCCGGGATCACACTGAAGCTTTCTTT.